The 24 T cell receptor beta chains below come from one sample, sequenced in a study of identical twins. TCRdb processed the 5' RACE reads anew with MiXCR; each CDR3 protein has one entry. The sample comprises roughly 240,000 distinct CDR3 sequences, around 6.6% of which are singletons, and more than 3% rests with the top ten. The same data also contributed to another study, on yellow fever vaccine responses in identical twins.

Sequenced sample: memory (CD45RO+) T cells sorted from blood. These receptor sequences come from a woman younger than 30 in good health.

CDR3: CASSVVVRGFNEQYV. In DNA, the CDR3 is TGTGCCAGCAGCGTAGTCGTCAGGGGGTTCAACGAGCAGTACGTC. The chain links TRBV9 to TRBJ2-7, with 7 bases lining up with TRBD1. Germline trimming cut 0 bases from V and 5 bases from J; bases unmatched to any gene: 8. The germline CDR1 and CDR2 sequences are SGDLS and YYNGEE. This CDR3 is built from 15 residues.

This clonotype came up a few times. This chain connects TRBV14 to TRBJ2-3; either TRBD1 or TRBD2 may supply D (5 bases each). The CDR3 is 19 amino acids. CDR1 and CDR2 (germline): SGHDN, FVKESK. V lost 0 bases, J lost 1 base, and 20 bases lay in between. Here the CDR3 DNA reads TGTGCCAGCAGCCAAGATCCCGGATGGCCGCTGGGACGCACAGATACGCAGTATTTT. Its protein product is CASSQDPGWPLGRTDTQYF.

This clonotype was seen more than once but under ten times. The chain has TRBV11-3 and TRBJ2-2, with 7 bases lining up with TRBD2. Germline V CDR1 and CDR2: SGHNT, YENEEA. The CDR3 is 14 residues long. The trim removed 2 bases at V and 6 bases at J, leaving 3 bases unmatched. The DNA for the CDR3 is TGTGCCAGCAGCTTAAGGGGAGGGTCCGGGGAGCTGTTTTTT. Translated, it gives CASSLRGGSGELFF.

This clonotype was detected ten times or more. The chain combines TRBV15 with TRBJ2-3; maybe TRBD2 (5 bases). The germline V gene has CDR1 LNHNV and CDR2 YYDKDF (reference sequence). CDR3 length equals 15 residues. Trimming removed 0 bases at V and 4 bases at J, with 11 bases between. As DNA, the CDR3 is TGTGCCACCAGCAGAGATACAAGCGGAGCAGATACGCAGTATTTT. This gives the protein CATSRDTSGADTQYF.

The chain carries TRBV11-3 and TRBJ2-7, with 13 bases identical to TRBD2. This CDR3 spans 17 amino acids. V gave up 3 bases and J gave up 3 bases; unmatched junction bases: 8. CDR1 SGHNT and CDR2 YENEEA come from the germline V gene. Here the CDR3 DNA reads TGTGCCAGCAGCTTTACCGGACTAGCGGGAGTAAACTACGAGCAGTACTTC. Translated, it gives CASSFTGLAGVNYEQYF.

As concerns this clonotype: A junction boundary mismatches the germline segment, possibly from a read error. V is TRBV25-1 and J is TRBJ2-1; perhaps TRBD1 as D (5 bases). The CDR3 extends over 16 amino acids. Germline loops: CDR1 MGHDK, CDR2 SYGVNS. This CDR3 is CASSEVGRASHNEQFF. The CDR3 DNA reads TGTGCCAGCAGTGAAGTCGGCAGGGCCTCCCACAATGAGCAGTTCTTC.

This clonotype was picked up a small number of times. The V call is TRBV28, the J call TRBJ2-3; D is perhaps TRBD1 or TRBD2 (5 bases each). V was shortened by 2 bases and J by 5 bases, with 11 bases between the two germline ends. Germline lookup yields CDR1 MDHEN and CDR2 SYDVKM. The CDR3 covers 14 residues. The CDR3 region is CASSLRGRGDTQYF. The CDR3 DNA is TGTGCCAGCAGTTTACGGGGAAGGGGAGATACGCAGTATTTT. Combining the CDR3 with reference TRBV28 and TRBJ2-3 gives the whole variable domain DVKVTQSSRYLVKRTGEKVFLECVQDMDHENMFWYRQDPGLGLRLIYFSYDVKMKEKGDIPEGYSVSREKKERFSLILESASTNQTSMYLCASSLRGRGDTQYFGPGTRLTVL.

At least ten counts were recorded for this clonotype. V gene TRBV7-2 combines with J gene TRBJ2-3; TRBD2 aligns across 13 bases. The CDR3 is made up of 16 amino acids. CDR1 and CDR2 from the germline V gene are SGHTA and FQGNSA. The V and J ends lost 4 bases and 2 bases, in that order; junction bases with no gene match: 3. Here the CDR3 reads CASSSGTSGITDTQYF. CDR3 in DNA: TGTGCCAGCAGCTCGGGGACTAGCGGGATCACAGATACGCAGTATTTT.

The chain employs TRBV7-6 and TRBJ2-2, with 10 bases lining up with TRBD2. CDR1 is SGHVS, CDR2 FNYEAQ, per germline. This CDR3 contains 16 residues. The ends lost 7 bases at V and 4 bases at J; junction bases unmatched: 9. Here the CDR3 DNA reads TGTGCCAGCAACCAGGGGCTAGCGGGGGCCACCGGGGAGCTGTTTTTT. This sequence encodes CASNQGLAGATGELFF.

This clonotype was found many times. The V call is TRBV29-1, the J call TRBJ2-7, with TRBD2 matching over 10 bases. The CDR3 is made up of 14 amino acids. With 6 bases clipped from V and 7 bases from J, the junction kept 12 bases outside the gene matches. Germline V gene data show CDR1 as SQVTM and CDR2 as ANQGSEA. CDR3 amino acids: CSVRPSGSGLEQYF. In DNA form, the CDR3 reads TGCAGCGTGAGGCCTAGCGGGAGTGGTTTGGAGCAGTACTTC.

The rearrangement links TRBV11-2 to TRBJ1-2, with D possibly being TRBD1 (6 bases). V was shortened by 7 bases and J by 0 bases, with 12 bases between the two germline ends. CDR1 is SGHAT, CDR2 FQNNGV, per germline. The CDR3 length is 14 residues. The chain's CDR3 is CASKGGGTNYGYTF. The CDR3 nucleotides read TGTGCCAGCAAGGGGGGGGGCACTAACTATGGCTACACCTTC.

The chain recombines TRBV11-2 with TRBJ2-1; 7 bases match TRBD2. Germline V CDR1 and CDR2: SGHAT, FQNNGV. Trimming at V came to 4 bases and at J to 0 bases, leaving 3 bases not matched to a gene. CDR3 length: 15 residues. CDR3 sequence (DNA): TGTGCCAGCAGCTACCGGACTAGCTCCTACAATGAGCAGTTCTTC. This gives the protein CASSYRTSSYNEQFF.

This chain links TRBV28 with TRBJ1-2; possibly TRBD1 for D (5 bases). CDR3 length: 12 amino acids. Germline values: CDR1 MDHEN, CDR2 SYDVKM. V dropped 7 bases and J dropped 5 bases, with 11 bases sitting between them. The CDR3 DNA reads as TGTGCCAGCACCTCTGGGACGTATGGCTACACCTTC. Amino acid sequence: CASTSGTYGYTF.

This clonotype appeared a few times. V is TRBV4-2 and J is TRBJ2-7, with no clear D. The CDR3 consists of 13 residues. V gave up 0 bases and J gave up 3 bases, with 6 bases separating them. From germline, CDR1 is LGHNA and CDR2 YNFKEQ. In DNA form, the CDR3 reads TGTGCCAGCAGCCAAGATTCTAGCTACGAGCAGTACTTC. Translation gives CASSQDSSYEQYF.

V is TRBV20-1 and J is TRBJ1-1, with a weak D call TRBD1 (5 bases). The V end lost 3 bases, the J end lost 1 base, and 12 bases lay between the germline ends. Per germline, CDR1 DFQATT and CDR2 SNEGSKA (reference sequence). This CDR3 contains 14 residues. The DNA for the CDR3 is TGCAGTGCTAGCTCGGGGCCCCCGAACACTGAAGCTTTCTTT. It encodes CSASSGPPNTEAFF.

In this sample, this clonotype turned up many times. The rearrangement joins TRBV7-2 to TRBJ2-1, with D uncertain. This CDR3 has 14 amino acids. Germline V lookup: CDR1 SGHTA, CDR2 FQGNSA. Deletions cut 4 bases from V and 7 bases from J, with 14 bases between. CDR3 nucleotide sequence: TGTGCCAGCAGCTCCCAACAGCAAGGGAATGAGCAGTTCTTC. Translated: CASSSQQQGNEQFF.

The chain employs TRBV20-1 and TRBJ2-4, with 8 bases aligning to TRBD2. The V gene's germline CDR1 is DFQATT and CDR2 SNEGSKA (reference sequence). This CDR3 has 14 residues. V was clipped by 3 bases and J by 3 bases; unmatched bases: 4. The CDR3 is CSARRREGKNIQYF. CDR3 in DNA: TGCAGTGCTAGGAGACGGGAGGGCAAAAACATTCAGTACTTC.

There are many counts of this clonotype. V and J are TRBV4-2 and TRBJ2-2; D is ambiguous. The CDR3 sequence is 13 residues long. V gave up 0 bases and J gave up 9 bases, with 8 bases separating them. Germline CDR1 reads LGHNA; CDR2 reads YNFKEQ. DNA of the CDR3: TGTGCCAGCAGCCAAGACAGGCACCGGGAGCTGTTTTTT. This gives the protein CASSQDRHRELFF.

This clonotype came up many times. The V and J genes are TRBV12-3 or TRBV12-4 and TRBJ2-1; 9 nucleotides agree with TRBD2. This CDR3 spans 16 amino acids. After removal of 3 bases from V and 9 bases from J, the junction contained 12 bases not matched to a gene. CDR3 protein: CASSFLIAGVTGEQFF. As DNA, the CDR3 is TGTGCCAGCAGTTTTTTAATAGCGGGAGTGACAGGTGAGCAGTTCTTC.

CDR3 sequence (DNA): TGTGCCAGCCGGAAAACGGGACAGTCCGGAGAGACCCAGTACTTC. Protein: CASRKTGQSGETQYF. The chain recombines TRBV7-3 with TRBJ2-5; 7 bases align to TRBD1. With 8 bases clipped from V and 4 bases from J, the junction kept 13 bases outside the gene matches. The CDR3 runs 15 residues. In germline, CDR1 is SGHTA, CDR2 FQGTGA.

Note on this clonotype: A much bigger clone sits one base away, suggesting this may be a read error. The chain carries TRBV11-2 and TRBJ2-1; D is perhaps TRBD1 (6 bases). This CDR3 has 15 residues. Germline-derived CDR1 and CDR2 are SGHAT and FQNNGV. CDR3 coding DNA: TGTGCCAGCAGCCCCAGGACAGATTTCTACAGTGAGCAGTTCTTC. It is translated as CASSPRTDFYSEQFF. Based on the CDR3 plus reference TRBV11-2 and TRBJ2-1, the full variable domain is EAGVAQSPRYKIIEKRQSVAFWCNPISGHATLYWYQQILGQGPKLLIQFQNNGVVDDSQLPKDRFSAERLKGVDSTLKIQPAKLEDSAVYLCASSPRTDFYSEQFFGPGTRLTVL.

This clonotype appeared a few times. The V and J genes are TRBV5-6 and TRBJ2-4; D call uncertain. Germline loops: CDR1 SGHDT, CDR2 YYEEEE. Trimming cost V 4 bases and J 8 bases, with 13 bases left between them. This CDR3 spans 13 amino acids. DNA for the CDR3: TGTGCCAGCAGCAATTACAGAGGAGACATTCAGTACTTC. Translation gives CASSNYRGDIQYF. The variable domain in full, completed from reference TRBV5-6 and TRBJ2-4, reads DAGVTQSPTHLIKTRGQQVTLRCSPKSGHDTVSWYQQALGQGPQFIFQYYEEEERQRGNFPDRFSGHQFPNYSSELNVNALLLGDSALYLCASSNYRGDIQYFGAGTRLSVL.

The sample holds a few counts of this clonotype. This chain uses TRBV18 with TRBJ2-2, with D possibly being TRBD1 (6 bases). The CDR3 spans 16 residues. The ends were cut back, 6 bases at V and 2 bases at J, with 16 bases in the middle. CDR1 is KGHSH and CDR2 is LQKENI in the germline V gene. As DNA, the CDR3 is TGTGCCAGCTCGCCGCTCGGACAGAAAAACACCGGGGAGCTGTTTTTT. This gives the protein CASSPLGQKNTGELFF.

This clonotype was seen only a few times. The chain recombines TRBV28 with TRBJ1-1; D call uncertain. Looked up from germline, CDR1 is MDHEN and CDR2 is SYDVKM. There are 12 residues in the CDR3. The ends were cut back, 6 bases at V and 5 bases at J, with 10 bases in the middle. CDR3 in amino acids: CASSNRVTEAFF. CDR3 DNA: TGTGCCAGCAGCAATAGGGTAACTGAAGCTTTCTTT.